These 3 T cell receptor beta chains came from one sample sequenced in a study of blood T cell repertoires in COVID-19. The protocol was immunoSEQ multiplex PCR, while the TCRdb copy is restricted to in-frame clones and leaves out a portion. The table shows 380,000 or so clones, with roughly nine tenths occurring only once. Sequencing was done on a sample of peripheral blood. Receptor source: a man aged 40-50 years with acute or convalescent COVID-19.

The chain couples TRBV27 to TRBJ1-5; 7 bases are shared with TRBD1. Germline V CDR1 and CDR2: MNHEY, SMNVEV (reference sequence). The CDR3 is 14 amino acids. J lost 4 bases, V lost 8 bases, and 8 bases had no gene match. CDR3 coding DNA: TGTGCCAGCTGCCAGACAGGGATAAATCAGCCCCAGCATTTT. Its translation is CASCQTGINQPQHF.

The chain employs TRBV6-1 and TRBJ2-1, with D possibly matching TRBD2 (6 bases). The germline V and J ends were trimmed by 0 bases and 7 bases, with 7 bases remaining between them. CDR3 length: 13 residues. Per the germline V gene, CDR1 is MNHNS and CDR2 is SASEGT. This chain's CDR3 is CASSEAAGNEQFF. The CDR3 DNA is TGTGCCAGCAGTGAAGCGGCGGGGAATGAGCAGTTCTTC.

CDR3: CASSQDRGQLRTEAFF. The CDR3 coding sequence is TGTGCCAGCAGCCAAGATCGGGGACAACTCCGGACTGAAGCTTTCTTT. The chain is built from TRBV4-2 and TRBJ1-1, with a possible D match to TRBD1 (6 bases). Trimming left V 0 bases short and J 5 bases short, with 16 bases between. The CDR3 runs to 16 residues. From germline, CDR1 is LGHNA and CDR2 YNFKEQ.